The 2 T cell receptor beta chains reported below all come from one sample, sequenced in a study of OX40 agonist ivuxolimab in advanced cancers. Using immunoSEQ multiplex PCR, the repertoire was profiled, and TCRdb retains in-frame clones only, with some absent. In the table there are 57,000 or so clones, under 95% of which are singletons. The input for sequencing was CD4+ or CD8+ T cells sorted from blood, taken in a trial of the OX40 agonist ivuxolimab. Receptors originate from an adult with an advanced solid tumor such as melanoma, head and neck, liver or kidney cancer.

The J gene is TRBJ2-2, the V gene TRBV7-8, with 7 bases fitting TRBD2. This CDR3 is built from 17 residues. V dropped 4 bases and J dropped 0; count of bases not matched to a gene: 8. In germline, CDR1 is SGHVS, CDR2 FQNEAQ. The chain's CDR3 is CASSSKGLNSNTGELFF. DNA of the CDR3: TGTGCCAGCAGCTCCAAGGGACTAAATTCGAACACCGGGGAGCTGTTTTTT.

The CDR3 protein is CASAGNEKLFF. In DNA form, the CDR3 reads TGTGCCAGCGCAGGCAATGAAAAACTGTTTTTT. J is TRBJ1-4 and V is TRBV28; D unresolved. CDR3 length equals 11 residues. V was clipped by 8 bases and J by 5 bases, with 6 bases between them. The germline CDR1 and CDR2 sequences are MDHEN and SYDVKM.